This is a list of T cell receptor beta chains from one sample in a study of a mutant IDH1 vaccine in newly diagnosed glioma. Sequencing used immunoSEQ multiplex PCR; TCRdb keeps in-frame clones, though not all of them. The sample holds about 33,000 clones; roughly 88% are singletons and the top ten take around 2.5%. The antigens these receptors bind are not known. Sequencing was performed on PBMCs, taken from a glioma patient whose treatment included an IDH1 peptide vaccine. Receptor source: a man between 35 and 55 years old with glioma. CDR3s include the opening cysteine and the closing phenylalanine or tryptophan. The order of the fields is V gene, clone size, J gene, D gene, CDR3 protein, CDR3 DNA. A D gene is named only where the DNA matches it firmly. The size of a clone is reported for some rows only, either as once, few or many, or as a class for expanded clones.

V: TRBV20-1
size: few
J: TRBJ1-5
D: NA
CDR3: CSVGGNQPQHF
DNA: TGCAGTGTCGGAGGCAATCAGCCCCAGCATTTT

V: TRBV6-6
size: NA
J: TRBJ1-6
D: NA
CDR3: CASSYDRLNSPLHF
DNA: TGTGCCAGCAGTTACGACAGACTTAATTCACCCCTCCACTTT

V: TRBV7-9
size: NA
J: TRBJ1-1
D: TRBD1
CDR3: CASRSLTGEGTEAFF
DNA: TGTGCCAGCAGATCACTCACAGGGGAGGGCACTGAAGCTTTCTTT

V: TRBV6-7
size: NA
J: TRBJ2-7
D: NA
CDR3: CASSPVSSYEQYF
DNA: TGTGCCAGCAGTCCAGTTAGCTCCTACGAGCAGTACTTC

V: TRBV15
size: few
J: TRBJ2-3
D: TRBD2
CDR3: CATSRERGGTDTQYF
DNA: TGTGCCACCAGCAGAGAGCGGGGGGGCACAGATACGCAGTATTTT

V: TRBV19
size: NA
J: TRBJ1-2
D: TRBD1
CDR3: CASTRGQAYGYTF
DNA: TGTGCCAGTACCCGGGGACAGGCCTATGGCTACACCTTC

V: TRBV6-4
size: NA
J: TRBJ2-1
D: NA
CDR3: CASSDSKGSYSSSYNEQFF
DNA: TGTGCCAGCAGTGACTCGAAGGGTAGCTATTCGAGCTCCTACAATGAGCAGTTCTTC

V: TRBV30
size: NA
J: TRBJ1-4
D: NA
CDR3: CAWSVSGYFEKLFF
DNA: TGTGCCTGGAGTGTATCGGGATACTTCGAAAAACTGTTTTTT

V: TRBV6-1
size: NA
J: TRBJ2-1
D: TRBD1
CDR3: CASSEVNGQGARGDEQFF
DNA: TGTGCCAGCAGTGAGGTGAACGGGCAGGGGGCGCGGGGCGATGAGCAGTTCTTC

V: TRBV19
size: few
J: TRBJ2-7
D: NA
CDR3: CASSIPRDSPVVEQYF
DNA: TGTGCCAGTAGTATCCCGCGGGACTCCCCAGTAGTCGAGCAGTACTTC

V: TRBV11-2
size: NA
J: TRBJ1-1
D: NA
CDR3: CASSLGTVIAEAFF
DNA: TGTGCCAGCAGCTTAGGGACAGTGATCGCTGAAGCTTTCTTT

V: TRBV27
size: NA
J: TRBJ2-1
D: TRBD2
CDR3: CASSLLPRTSGRDNEQFF
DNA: TGTGCCAGCAGTCTTCTCCCTCGGACTAGCGGGAGGGACAATGAGCAGTTCTTC

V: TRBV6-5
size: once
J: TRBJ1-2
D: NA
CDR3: CASSVQGVGGYTF
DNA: TGTGCCAGCAGCGTACAGGGTGTTGGTGGCTACACCTTC

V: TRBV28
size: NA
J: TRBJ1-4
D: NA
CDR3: CASRLRQLPTNEKLFF
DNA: TGTGCCAGCAGGTTACGACAGTTACCAACTAATGAAAAACTGTTTTTT

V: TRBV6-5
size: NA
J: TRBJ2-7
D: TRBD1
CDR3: CASSYWTGYDSYEQYF
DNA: TGTGCCAGCAGTTACTGGACAGGGTACGACTCCTACGAGCAGTACTTC

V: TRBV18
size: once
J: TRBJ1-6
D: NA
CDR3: CASSLGQNNSPLHF
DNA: TGTGCCAGCTCACTCGGACAGAATAATTCACCCCTCCACTTT

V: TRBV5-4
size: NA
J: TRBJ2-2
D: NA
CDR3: CASSLGLTGELFF
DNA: TGTGCCAGCAGCTTAGGATTGACCGGGGAGCTGTTTTTT

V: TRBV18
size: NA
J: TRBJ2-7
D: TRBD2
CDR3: CASSLGASGSSYEQYF
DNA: TGTGCCAGCTCACTTGGGGCGAGCGGGAGCTCCTACGAGCAGTACTTC

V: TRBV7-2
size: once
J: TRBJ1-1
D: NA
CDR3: CASSRLGGGNTEAFF
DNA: TGTGCCAGCAGCCGATTGGGAGGGGGGAACACTGAAGCTTTCTTT

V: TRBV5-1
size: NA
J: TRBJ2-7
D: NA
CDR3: CASSLIGAYEQYF
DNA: TGCGCCAGCAGCCTTATAGGGGCCTACGAGCAGTACTTC

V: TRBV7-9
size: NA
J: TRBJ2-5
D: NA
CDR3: CASSPAETQYF
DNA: TGTGCCAGCAGCCCAGCCGAGACCCAGTACTTC

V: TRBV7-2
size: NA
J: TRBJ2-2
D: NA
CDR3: CASSLVSNTGELFF
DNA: TGTGCCAGCAGCTTAGTTAGTAACACCGGGGAGCTGTTTTTT

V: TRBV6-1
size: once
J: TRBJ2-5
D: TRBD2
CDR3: CASSEELAGGSETQYF
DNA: TGTGCCAGCAGTGAAGAACTAGCGGGGGGGAGTGAGACCCAGTACTTC

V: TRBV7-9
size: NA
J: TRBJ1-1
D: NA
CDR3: CASSSRTGGTEAFF
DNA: TGTGCCAGCAGCTCCCGGACGGGGGGGACTGAAGCTTTCTTT

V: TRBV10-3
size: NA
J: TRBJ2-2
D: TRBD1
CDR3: CAISNRGPNTGELFF
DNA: TGTGCCATCAGTAACAGGGGCCCGAACACCGGGGAGCTGTTTTTT

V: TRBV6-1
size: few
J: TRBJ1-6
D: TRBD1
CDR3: CASSEMTGLDNSPLHF
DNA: TGTGCCAGCAGTGAAATGACAGGGTTGGATAATTCACCCCTCCACTTT

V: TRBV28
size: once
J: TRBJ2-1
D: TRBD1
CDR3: CASSRGLYEQFF
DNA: TGTGCCAGCTCCAGGGGGCTTTATGAGCAGTTCTTC

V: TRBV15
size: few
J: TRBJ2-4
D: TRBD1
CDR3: CATSWGQGQNIQYF
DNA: TGTGCCACCAGTTGGGGACAGGGGCAAAACATTCAGTACTTC

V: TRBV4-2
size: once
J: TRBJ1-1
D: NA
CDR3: CASSQVLENTEAFF
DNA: TGTGCCAGCAGCCAAGTTTTAGAGAACACTGAAGCTTTCTTT

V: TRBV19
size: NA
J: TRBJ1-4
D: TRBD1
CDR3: CASSILIQGNEKLFF
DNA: TGTGCCAGTAGTATCCTTATACAGGGGAATGAAAAACTGTTTTTT

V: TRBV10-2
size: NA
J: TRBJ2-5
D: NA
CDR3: CASSERVARKETQYF
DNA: TGCGCCAGCAGTGAGAGGGTGGCCAGAAAAGAGACCCAGTACTTC

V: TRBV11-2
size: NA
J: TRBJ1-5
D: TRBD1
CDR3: CASSTDRDQPQHF
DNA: TGTGCCAGCAGTACGGACAGGGATCAGCCCCAGCATTTT

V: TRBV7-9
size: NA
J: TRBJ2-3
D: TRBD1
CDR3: CASSSFSLGDRYTDTQYF
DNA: TGTGCCAGCAGCTCATTTAGCTTGGGGGACAGATACACAGATACGCAGTATTTT

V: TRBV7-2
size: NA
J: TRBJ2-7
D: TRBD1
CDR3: CASSLIGRGSRSAYEQYF
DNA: TGTGCCAGCAGCTTAATCGGCAGGGGGAGCCGCTCAGCGTACGAGCAGTACTTC

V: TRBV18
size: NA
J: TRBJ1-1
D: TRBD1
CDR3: CASSPIEGAGTEAFF
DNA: TGTGCCAGCTCACCAATCGAGGGGGCTGGCACTGAAGCTTTCTTT

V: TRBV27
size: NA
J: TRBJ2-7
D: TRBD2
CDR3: CASSYFGGADEQYF
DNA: TGTGCCAGCAGTTACTTCGGGGGGGCGGATGAGCAGTACTTC

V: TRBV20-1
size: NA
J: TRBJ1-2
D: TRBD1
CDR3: CSPDRGAGYTF
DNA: TGCAGTCCGGACAGGGGTGCTGGCTACACCTTC

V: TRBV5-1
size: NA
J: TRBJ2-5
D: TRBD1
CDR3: CASLSGTGGYQETQYF
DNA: TGCGCCAGCCTTTCGGGGACAGGGGGATACCAAGAGACCCAGTACTTC

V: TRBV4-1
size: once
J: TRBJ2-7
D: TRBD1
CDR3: CASSQVPPGRGSSYEQYF
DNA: TGCGCCAGCAGCCAAGTCCCTCCGGGCAGGGGGAGCTCCTACGAGCAGTACTTC

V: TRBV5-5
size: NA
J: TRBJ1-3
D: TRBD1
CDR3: CASSHGTGGNTIYF
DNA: TGTGCCAGCAGCCACGGGACAGGGGGAAACACCATATATTTT

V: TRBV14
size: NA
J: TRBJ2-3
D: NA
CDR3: CASSSTSTQYF
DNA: TGTGCCAGCAGCTCAACAAGTACGCAGTATTTT

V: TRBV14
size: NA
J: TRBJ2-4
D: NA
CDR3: CASSIGGLAKNIQYF
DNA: TGTGCCAGCAGCATCGGGGGACTAGCCAAAAACATTCAGTACTTC

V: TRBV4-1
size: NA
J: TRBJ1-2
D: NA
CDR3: CASSQVRNNYGYTF
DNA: TGCGCCAGCAGCCAAGTCAGAAATAACTATGGCTACACCTTC

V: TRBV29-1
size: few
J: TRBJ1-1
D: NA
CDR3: CRAGGTTEAFF
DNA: TGCAGGGCCGGTGGGACGACTGAAGCTTTCTTT

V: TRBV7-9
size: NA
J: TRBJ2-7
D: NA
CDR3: CASSFRAGEQYF
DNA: TGTGCCAGCAGCTTTCGAGCGGGCGAGCAGTACTTC

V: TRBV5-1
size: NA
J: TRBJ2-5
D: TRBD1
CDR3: CASSSSPGTGSQETQYF
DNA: TGCGCCAGCAGCTCCAGCCCCGGGACAGGCTCGCAAGAGACCCAGTACTTC

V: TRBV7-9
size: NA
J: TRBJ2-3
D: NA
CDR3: CASSLVGEDTQYF
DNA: TGTGCCAGCAGCTTAGTCGGGGAAGATACGCAGTATTTT

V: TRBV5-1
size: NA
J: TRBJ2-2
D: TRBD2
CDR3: CASSLRTSGGFVTNTGELFF
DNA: TGCGCCAGCAGCCTACGGACTAGCGGGGGGTTCGTAACAAACACCGGGGAGCTGTTTTTT

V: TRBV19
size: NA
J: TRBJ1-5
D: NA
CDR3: CATGEVVNQPQHF
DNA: TGTGCCACCGGAGAAGTTGTCAATCAGCCCCAGCATTTT

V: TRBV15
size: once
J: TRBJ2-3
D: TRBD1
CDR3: CATSRNRGNTDTQYF
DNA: TGTGCCACCAGCAGGAACAGGGGAAACACAGATACGCAGTATTTT

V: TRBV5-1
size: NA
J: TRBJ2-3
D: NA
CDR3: CASSIGSGTDTQYF
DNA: TGCGCCAGCAGTATAGGTTCAGGCACAGATACGCAGTATTTT

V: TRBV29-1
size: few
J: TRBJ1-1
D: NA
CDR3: CSVGISEDTEAFF
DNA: TGCAGCGTTGGAATCAGCGAGGACACTGAAGCTTTCTTT

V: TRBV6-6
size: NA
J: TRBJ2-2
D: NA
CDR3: CASTSPSKDTGELFF
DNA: TGTGCCAGCACTAGTCCCTCGAAGGACACCGGGGAGCTGTTTTTT

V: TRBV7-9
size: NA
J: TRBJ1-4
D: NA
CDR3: CASSFPPPGGEGEKLFF
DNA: TGTGCCAGCAGCTTCCCTCCCCCGGGGGGGGAGGGTGAAAAACTGTTTTTT